The rows below give T cell receptor beta chains drawn from one sample of a study of immune evolution from preneoplasia to lung adenocarcinoma. The data were produced by immunoSEQ multiplex PCR, yet TCRdb's version contains in-frame clones alone and is incomplete. The repertoire holds approximately 11,000 clones, with around 76% as singletons. Sequencing input: FFPE minimally invasive lung adenocarcinoma tissue. The receptors were gathered from a person aged 55-85 years with lung adenocarcinoma. Both conserved end residues are part of each CDR3. The order of the fields is CDR3 DNA, CDR3 protein, clone size, J gene, D gene, V gene. D genes are given only for firm matches. Clone size appears in some rows only: once, few, many, or a class for an expanded clone.

CDR3nt: TGTGCCAGCAGCCCAGGGACGGCCCTCCGCTATGGCTACACCTTC
CDR3aa: CASSPGTALRYGYTF
abundance: NA
j_gene: TRBJ1-2
d_gene: NA
v_gene: TRBV9

CDR3nt: TGTGCCTGGAGATACGACTCGGGGGAGCAGTACTTC
CDR3aa: CAWRYDSGEQYF
abundance: once
j_gene: TRBJ2-7
d_gene: NA
v_gene: TRBV30

CDR3nt: TGCGCCAGCAGCTTGTCGAGTATACAGGACGAGCAGTACTTC
CDR3aa: CASSLSSIQDEQYF
abundance: few
j_gene: TRBJ2-7
d_gene: NA
v_gene: TRBV5-1

CDR3nt: TGTGCCAGCAGCTCTGTAGCGGGGGGCACAGATACGCAGTATTTT
CDR3aa: CASSSVAGGTDTQYF
abundance: NA
j_gene: TRBJ2-3
d_gene: TRBD2
v_gene: TRBV7-2

CDR3nt: TGTGCCAGCAGTTTAGGCCAGGGATTTGAAAAACTGTTTTTT
CDR3aa: CASSLGQGFEKLFF
abundance: NA
j_gene: TRBJ1-4
d_gene: NA
v_gene: TRBV28

CDR3nt: TGTGCCAGCAGGGAAGAGCTTTCCGGAGTATCCGGAAACACCATATATTTT
CDR3aa: CASREELSGVSGNTIYF
abundance: NA
j_gene: TRBJ1-3
d_gene: NA
v_gene: TRBV6-1

CDR3nt: TGTGCCAGCAGTTCCTACCAGGGGGACGAGCAGTACTTC
CDR3aa: CASSSYQGDEQYF
abundance: NA
j_gene: TRBJ2-7
d_gene: TRBD1
v_gene: TRBV27

CDR3nt: TGTGCCATCAGTGAAGCTACAGGGGGCTCCTATGGCTACACCTTC
CDR3aa: CAISEATGGSYGYTF
abundance: NA
j_gene: TRBJ1-2
d_gene: TRBD1
v_gene: TRBV10-3

CDR3nt: TGTGCCACCAGCGAGCGACAGGGCCATGAGCAGTTCTTC
CDR3aa: CATSERQGHEQFF
abundance: once
j_gene: TRBJ2-1
d_gene: TRBD1
v_gene: TRBV15

CDR3nt: TGCAGCGGAAACAAGGGGACAGATACGCAGTATTTT
CDR3aa: CSGNKGTDTQYF
abundance: NA
j_gene: TRBJ2-3
d_gene: NA
v_gene: TRBV29-1

CDR3nt: TGCGCCAGCAGCCACTCCGGGACAGGGGATTACGAGCAGTACTTC
CDR3aa: CASSHSGTGDYEQYF
abundance: NA
j_gene: TRBJ2-7
d_gene: TRBD1
v_gene: TRBV5-1

CDR3nt: TGTGCCAGCAGCAAGACAGGGGAGAGCACCGGGGAGCTGTTTTTT
CDR3aa: CASSKTGESTGELFF
abundance: once
j_gene: TRBJ2-2
d_gene: TRBD1
v_gene: TRBV11-2

CDR3nt: TGTGCCAGCACGAGGGCTAGCGGGAGCTACGAGCAGTACTTC
CDR3aa: CASTRASGSYEQYF
abundance: NA
j_gene: TRBJ2-7
d_gene: TRBD2
v_gene: TRBV2

CDR3nt: TGTGCCAGCAGCCGGGACTCCCTGGACACCATATATTTT
CDR3aa: CASSRDSLDTIYF
abundance: NA
j_gene: TRBJ1-3
d_gene: NA
v_gene: TRBV6-1

CDR3nt: TGTGCCAGCAGTTACTCGGGCCAGGTCTACAACTATGGCTACACCTTC
CDR3aa: CASSYSGQVYNYGYTF
abundance: NA
j_gene: TRBJ1-2
d_gene: NA
v_gene: TRBV6-5

CDR3nt: TGTGCCAGTAGTCCCAGGGCCCATAACTATGGCTACACCTTC
CDR3aa: CASSPRAHNYGYTF
abundance: NA
j_gene: TRBJ1-2
d_gene: NA
v_gene: TRBV19

CDR3nt: TGTGCCAGCACCTTGAACAGGGTACGGCAGTTCTTC
CDR3aa: CASTLNRVRQFF
abundance: NA
j_gene: TRBJ2-1
d_gene: NA
v_gene: TRBV6-6

CDR3nt: TGTGCCAGCAGCAGGACAGGGATGAGTGGCTATGGCTACACCTTC
CDR3aa: CASSRTGMSGYGYTF
abundance: NA
j_gene: TRBJ1-2
d_gene: TRBD1
v_gene: TRBV5-4

CDR3nt: TGTGCCAGCACTGACAACAACTATGGCTACACCTTC
CDR3aa: CASTDNNYGYTF
abundance: NA
j_gene: TRBJ1-2
d_gene: NA
v_gene: TRBV2

CDR3nt: TGTGCCAGCAGCTTATCCGGGGCGGAAGAGACCCAGTACTTC
CDR3aa: CASSLSGAEETQYF
abundance: NA
j_gene: TRBJ2-5
d_gene: NA
v_gene: TRBV7-2

CDR3nt: TGTGCCAGCAGTCCCCCGTTTTTTCGGGGGGGCAATCAGCCCCAGCATTTT
CDR3aa: CASSPPFFRGGNQPQHF
abundance: NA
j_gene: TRBJ1-5
d_gene: NA
v_gene: TRBV28

CDR3nt: TGTGCCAGTACAGGACAGGGATCCGATGGCTACACCTTC
CDR3aa: CASTGQGSDGYTF
abundance: few
j_gene: TRBJ1-2
d_gene: TRBD1
v_gene: TRBV19

CDR3nt: TGTGCCATCAGTGATCGGACAGGGGGAGAGACCCAGTACTTC
CDR3aa: CAISDRTGGETQYF
abundance: NA
j_gene: TRBJ2-5
d_gene: TRBD1
v_gene: TRBV10-3

CDR3nt: TGTGCCAGCAGTCCGCGGGGGGGCCGGACAGATACGCAGTATTTT
CDR3aa: CASSPRGGRTDTQYF
abundance: NA
j_gene: TRBJ2-3
d_gene: TRBD2
v_gene: TRBV28

CDR3nt: TGTGCCAGCAGGGGGACTTCAAGCTCCTACGAGCAGTACTTC
CDR3aa: CASRGTSSSYEQYF
abundance: NA
j_gene: TRBJ2-7
d_gene: NA
v_gene: TRBV28

CDR3nt: TGTGCCAGCAGCTCCGAATCGGACTACGAGCAGTACTTC
CDR3aa: CASSSESDYEQYF
abundance: NA
j_gene: TRBJ2-7
d_gene: NA
v_gene: TRBV11-2

CDR3nt: TGTGCCAGCAGCTTAGGTCTGGGCAATCAGCCCCAGCATTTT
CDR3aa: CASSLGLGNQPQHF
abundance: NA
j_gene: TRBJ1-5
d_gene: NA
v_gene: TRBV5-6

CDR3nt: TGTGCCAGCAGCGTTGACAGGGGGCGCGTTCCCCTCTTC
CDR3aa: CASSVDRGRVPLF
abundance: NA
j_gene: TRBJ2-1
d_gene: TRBD1
v_gene: TRBV7-9

CDR3nt: TGTGCCAGCAGCTTAGCGGTTAGCGGGGGTCAAGAGACCCAGTACTTC
CDR3aa: CASSLAVSGGQETQYF
abundance: few
j_gene: TRBJ2-5
d_gene: TRBD2
v_gene: TRBV7-2

CDR3nt: TGCGCCAGCAGCCTAACAGGGGGCCTGAATCAGCCCCAGCATTTT
CDR3aa: CASSLTGGLNQPQHF
abundance: NA
j_gene: TRBJ1-5
d_gene: TRBD1
v_gene: TRBV4-1

CDR3nt: TGTGCCAGCAGCTTAATGGCTACCAGCTCCTACAATGAGCAGTTCTTC
CDR3aa: CASSLMATSSYNEQFF
abundance: few
j_gene: TRBJ2-1
d_gene: NA
v_gene: TRBV7-6

CDR3nt: TGTGCCAGCAGTGAAGTGTGGGGGCAGACCTACGAGCAGTACTTC
CDR3aa: CASSEVWGQTYEQYF
abundance: once
j_gene: TRBJ2-7
d_gene: NA
v_gene: TRBV6-1

CDR3nt: TGCAGCACGGACCGGGACAGATTCTCCCCGGGTAGCACAGATACGCAGTATTTT
CDR3aa: CSTDRDRFSPGSTDTQYF
abundance: NA
j_gene: TRBJ2-3
d_gene: TRBD1
v_gene: TRBV29-1

CDR3nt: TGTGCCAGCAGGTCTTCTTGGGTGACCTCCTACGAGCAGTACTTC
CDR3aa: CASRSSWVTSYEQYF
abundance: NA
j_gene: TRBJ2-7
d_gene: NA
v_gene: TRBV7-8

CDR3nt: TGTGCCAGTAGTACCCCTAGTGGGGGGAGAGAGACCCAGTACTTC
CDR3aa: CASSTPSGGRETQYF
abundance: NA
j_gene: TRBJ2-5
d_gene: NA
v_gene: TRBV19

CDR3nt: TGTGCCAGCAGTGAAGAGGGGGTCAAAAACATTCAGTACTTC
CDR3aa: CASSEEGVKNIQYF
abundance: NA
j_gene: TRBJ2-4
d_gene: NA
v_gene: TRBV2

CDR3nt: TGTGCCAGCAGCCTCACTAGCGGGGGGGAGACCCAGTACTTC
CDR3aa: CASSLTSGGETQYF
abundance: once
j_gene: TRBJ2-5
d_gene: TRBD2
v_gene: TRBV11-2

CDR3nt: TGTGCTAGTGGTCATCTAGCGGGAAGCACCGGGGAGCTGTTTTTT
CDR3aa: CASGHLAGSTGELFF
abundance: once
j_gene: TRBJ2-2
d_gene: TRBD2
v_gene: TRBV12-5

CDR3nt: TGCGCCAGCAGTGAAGGGGGGGTTAAGTTCGGCTACACCTTC
CDR3aa: CASSEGGVKFGYTF
abundance: once
j_gene: TRBJ1-2
d_gene: NA
v_gene: TRBV5-1

CDR3nt: TGTGCCAGCAGCCAACGGGGTCCCGGGGAGCTGTTTTTT
CDR3aa: CASSQRGPGELFF
abundance: few
j_gene: TRBJ2-2
d_gene: NA
v_gene: TRBV14

CDR3nt: TGTGCCATCAGTGAGACTGCAACTAATGAAAAACTGTTTTTT
CDR3aa: CAISETATNEKLFF
abundance: NA
j_gene: TRBJ1-4
d_gene: NA
v_gene: TRBV10-3

CDR3nt: TGTGCCAGCAGTGACTCGATTGCGGGAGGAAATGAGCAGTTCTTC
CDR3aa: CASSDSIAGGNEQFF
abundance: few
j_gene: TRBJ2-1
d_gene: TRBD2
v_gene: TRBV6-4

CDR3nt: TGTGCCAGCAGCTTAGAAGTTATAATTGAGGGAAATGACTACGAGCAGTACTTC
CDR3aa: CASSLEVIIEGNDYEQYF
abundance: NA
j_gene: TRBJ2-7
d_gene: NA
v_gene: TRBV7-9

CDR3nt: TGTGCCAGCAACCCGGGGCCCTATAATTCACCCCTCCACTTT
CDR3aa: CASNPGPYNSPLHF
abundance: NA
j_gene: TRBJ1-6
d_gene: NA
v_gene: TRBV6-1

CDR3nt: TGTGCCAGCAGCTTAGCTGGACTAGCGGGAGTCTACGAGCAGTACTTC
CDR3aa: CASSLAGLAGVYEQYF
abundance: NA
j_gene: TRBJ2-7
d_gene: TRBD2
v_gene: TRBV7-9

CDR3nt: TGTGCCACCAGCAGAGATTTAACCTACGAGCAGTACTTC
CDR3aa: CATSRDLTYEQYF
abundance: NA
j_gene: TRBJ2-7
d_gene: NA
v_gene: TRBV15

CDR3nt: TGTGCCAGTAGTATAACTAGCGGGAGGAGTACGCAGTATTTT
CDR3aa: CASSITSGRSTQYF
abundance: NA
j_gene: TRBJ2-3
d_gene: TRBD2
v_gene: TRBV19

CDR3nt: TGTGCCAGCAGCTTATTTGTAGACACCCTTGGAGACTATGGCTACACCTTC
CDR3aa: CASSLFVDTLGDYGYTF
abundance: NA
j_gene: TRBJ1-2
d_gene: NA
v_gene: TRBV7-2

CDR3nt: TGTGCCTGGAGCCAATGGGCTAGCACCGGGGAGCTGTTTTTT
CDR3aa: CAWSQWASTGELFF
abundance: NA
j_gene: TRBJ2-2
d_gene: NA
v_gene: TRBV30

CDR3nt: TGCAGCGTTCGGCAGGGAGAAATCTGGACTAAAGCTTTCTTT
CDR3aa: CSVRQGEIWTKAFF
abundance: NA
j_gene: TRBJ1-1
d_gene: NA
v_gene: TRBV29-1